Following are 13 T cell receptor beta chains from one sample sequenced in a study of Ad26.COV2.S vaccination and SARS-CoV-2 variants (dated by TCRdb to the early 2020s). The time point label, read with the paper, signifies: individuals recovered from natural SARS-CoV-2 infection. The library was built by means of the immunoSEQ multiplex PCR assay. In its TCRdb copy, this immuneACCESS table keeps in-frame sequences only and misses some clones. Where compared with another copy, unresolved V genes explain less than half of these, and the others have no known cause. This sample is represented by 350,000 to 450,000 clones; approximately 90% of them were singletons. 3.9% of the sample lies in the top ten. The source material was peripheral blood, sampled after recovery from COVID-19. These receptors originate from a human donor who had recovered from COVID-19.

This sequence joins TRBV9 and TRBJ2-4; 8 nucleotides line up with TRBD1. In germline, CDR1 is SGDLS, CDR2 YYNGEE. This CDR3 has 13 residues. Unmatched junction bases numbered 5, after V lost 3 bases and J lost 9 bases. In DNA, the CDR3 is TGTGCCAGCAGCGCCGGGACAGGAGGCATTCAGTACTTC. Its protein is CASSAGTGGIQYF.

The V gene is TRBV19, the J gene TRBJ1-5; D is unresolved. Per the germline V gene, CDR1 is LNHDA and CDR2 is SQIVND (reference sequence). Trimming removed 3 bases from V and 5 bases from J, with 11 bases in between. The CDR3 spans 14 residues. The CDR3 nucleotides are TGTGCCAGTAGTATGGGCAGTCACGATCAGCCCCAGCATTTT. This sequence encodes CASSMGSHDQPQHF.

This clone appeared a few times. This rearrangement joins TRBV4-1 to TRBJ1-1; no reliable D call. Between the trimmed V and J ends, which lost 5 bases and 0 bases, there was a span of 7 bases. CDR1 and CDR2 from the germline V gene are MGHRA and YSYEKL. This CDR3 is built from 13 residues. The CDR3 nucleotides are TGCGCCAGCAGCGCCTCAGTGAACACTGAAGCTTTCTTT. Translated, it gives CASSASVNTEAFF.

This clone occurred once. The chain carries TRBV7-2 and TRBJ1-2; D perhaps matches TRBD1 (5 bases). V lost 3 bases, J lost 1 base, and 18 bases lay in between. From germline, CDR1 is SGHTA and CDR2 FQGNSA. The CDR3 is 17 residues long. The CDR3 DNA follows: TGTGCCAGCAGCTTGAATGCCGTGAGGGGCAGTAACTATGGCTACACCTTC. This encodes CASSLNAVRGSNYGYTF.

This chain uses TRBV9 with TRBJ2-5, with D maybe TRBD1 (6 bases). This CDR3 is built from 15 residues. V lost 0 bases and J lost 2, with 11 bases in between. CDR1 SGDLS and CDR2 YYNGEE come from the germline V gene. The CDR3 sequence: CASSVVGGWQETQYF. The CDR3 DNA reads TGTGCCAGCAGCGTAGTAGGGGGTTGGCAAGAGACCCAGTACTTC.

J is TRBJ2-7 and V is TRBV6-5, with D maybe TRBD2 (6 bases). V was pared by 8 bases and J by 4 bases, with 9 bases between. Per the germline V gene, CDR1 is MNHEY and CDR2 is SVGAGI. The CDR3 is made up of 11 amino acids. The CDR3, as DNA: TGTGCCAGCTCGCGGGGTTACGAGCAGTACTTC. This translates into CASSRGYEQYF.

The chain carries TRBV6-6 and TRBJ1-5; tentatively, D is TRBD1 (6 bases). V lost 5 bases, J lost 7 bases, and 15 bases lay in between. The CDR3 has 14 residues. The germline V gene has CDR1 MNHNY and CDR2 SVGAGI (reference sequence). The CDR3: CASSTRGGDQPQHF. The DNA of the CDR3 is TGTGCCAGCAGTACGAGGGGGGGTGACCAGCCCCAGCATTTT.

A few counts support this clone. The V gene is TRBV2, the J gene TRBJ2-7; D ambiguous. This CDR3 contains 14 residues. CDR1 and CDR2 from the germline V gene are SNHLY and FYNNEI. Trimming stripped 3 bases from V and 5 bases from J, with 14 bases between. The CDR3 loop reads CASSDSHRTNEQYF. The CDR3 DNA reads TGTGCCAGCAGTGATTCCCACCGTACGAACGAGCAGTACTTC.

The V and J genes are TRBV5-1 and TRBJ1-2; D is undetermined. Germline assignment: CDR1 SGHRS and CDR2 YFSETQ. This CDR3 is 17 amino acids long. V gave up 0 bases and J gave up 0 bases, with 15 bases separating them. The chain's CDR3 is CASSLGGLRLANYGYTF. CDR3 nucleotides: TGCGCCAGCAGCTTGGGAGGGCTGCGGCTAGCTAACTATGGCTACACCTTC.

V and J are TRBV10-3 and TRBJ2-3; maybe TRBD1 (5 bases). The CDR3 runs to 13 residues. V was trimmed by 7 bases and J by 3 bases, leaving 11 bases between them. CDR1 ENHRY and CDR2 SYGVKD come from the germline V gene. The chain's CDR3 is CAIMQSGTDTQYF. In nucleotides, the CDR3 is TGTGCCATCATGCAGTCAGGGACAGATACGCAGTATTTT.

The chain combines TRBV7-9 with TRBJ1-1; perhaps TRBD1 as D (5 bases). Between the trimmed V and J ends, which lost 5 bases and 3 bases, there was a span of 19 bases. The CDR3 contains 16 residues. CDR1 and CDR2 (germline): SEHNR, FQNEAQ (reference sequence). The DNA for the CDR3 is TGTGCCAGCAGCGCCGTCGGAGGGGTGAGGGACACTGAAGCTTTCTTT. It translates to CASSAVGGVRDTEAFF.

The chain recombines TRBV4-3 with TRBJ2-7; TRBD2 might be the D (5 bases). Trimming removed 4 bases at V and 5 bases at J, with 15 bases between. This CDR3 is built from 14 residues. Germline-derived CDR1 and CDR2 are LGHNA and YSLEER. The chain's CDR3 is CASSPVAGYHEQYF. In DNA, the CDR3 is TGCGCCAGCAGCCCCGTGGCGGGTTACCACGAGCAGTACTTC.

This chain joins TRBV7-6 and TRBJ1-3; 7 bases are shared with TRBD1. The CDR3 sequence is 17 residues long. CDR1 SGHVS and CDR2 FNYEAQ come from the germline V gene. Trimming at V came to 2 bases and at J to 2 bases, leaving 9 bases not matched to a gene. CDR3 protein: CASSLMLGGSPGNTIYF. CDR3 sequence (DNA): TGTGCCAGCAGCTTAATGTTAGGGGGCAGCCCTGGAAACACCATATATTTT.